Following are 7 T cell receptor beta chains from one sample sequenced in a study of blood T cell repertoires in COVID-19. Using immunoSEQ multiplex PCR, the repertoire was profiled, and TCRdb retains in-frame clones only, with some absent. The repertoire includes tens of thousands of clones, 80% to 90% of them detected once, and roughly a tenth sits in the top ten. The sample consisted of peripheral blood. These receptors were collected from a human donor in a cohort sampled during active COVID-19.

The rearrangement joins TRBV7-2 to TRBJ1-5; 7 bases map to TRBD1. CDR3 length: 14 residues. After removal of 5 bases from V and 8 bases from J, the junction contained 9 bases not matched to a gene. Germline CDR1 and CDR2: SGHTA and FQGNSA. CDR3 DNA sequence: TGTGCCAGCAGCCAGGGACAGATGAGCAAGCCCCAGCATTTT. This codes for CASSQGQMSKPQHF.

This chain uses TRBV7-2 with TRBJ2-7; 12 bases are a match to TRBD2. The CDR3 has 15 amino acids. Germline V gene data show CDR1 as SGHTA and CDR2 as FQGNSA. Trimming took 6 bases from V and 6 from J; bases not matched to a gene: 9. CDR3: CASSGGGLAGREQYF. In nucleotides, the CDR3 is TGTGCCAGCAGTGGGGGGGGACTAGCGGGCCGCGAGCAGTACTTC.

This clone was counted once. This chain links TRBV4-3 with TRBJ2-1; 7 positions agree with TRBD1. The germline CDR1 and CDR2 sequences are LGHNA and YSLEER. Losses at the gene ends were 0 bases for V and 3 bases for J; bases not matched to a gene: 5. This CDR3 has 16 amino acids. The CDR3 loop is CASSQEWDSVYNEQFF. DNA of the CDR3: TGCGCCAGCAGCCAAGAGTGGGACAGTGTCTACAATGAGCAGTTCTTC.

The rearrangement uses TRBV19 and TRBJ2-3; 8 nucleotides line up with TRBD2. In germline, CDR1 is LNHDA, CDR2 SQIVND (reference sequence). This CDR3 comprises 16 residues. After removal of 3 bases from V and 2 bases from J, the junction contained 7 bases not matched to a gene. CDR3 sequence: CASSMGLAGNTDTQYF. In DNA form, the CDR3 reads TGTGCCAGTAGTATGGGGCTAGCGGGTAACACAGATACGCAGTATTTT.

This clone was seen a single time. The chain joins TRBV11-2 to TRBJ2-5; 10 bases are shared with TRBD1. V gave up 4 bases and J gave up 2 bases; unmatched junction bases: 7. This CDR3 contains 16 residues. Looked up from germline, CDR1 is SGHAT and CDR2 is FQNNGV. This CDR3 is CASSYGDRGQQETQYF. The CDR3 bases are TGTGCCAGCAGCTACGGTGACAGGGGGCAACAAGAGACCCAGTACTTC.

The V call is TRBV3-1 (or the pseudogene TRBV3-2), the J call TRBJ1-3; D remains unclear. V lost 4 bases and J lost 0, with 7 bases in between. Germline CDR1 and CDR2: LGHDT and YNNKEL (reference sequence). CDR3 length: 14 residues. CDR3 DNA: TGTGCCAGCAGCCGAGTCGGCTCTGGAAACACCATATATTTT. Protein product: CASSRVGSGNTIYF.

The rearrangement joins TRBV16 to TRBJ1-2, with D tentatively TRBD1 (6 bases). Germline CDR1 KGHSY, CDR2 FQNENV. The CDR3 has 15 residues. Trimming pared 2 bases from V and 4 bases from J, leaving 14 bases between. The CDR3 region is CASSQPTGRVYGYTF. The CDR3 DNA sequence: TGTGCCAGCAGCCAACCCACAGGGCGGGTCTATGGCTACACCTTC. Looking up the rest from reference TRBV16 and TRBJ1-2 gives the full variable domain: GEEVAQTPKHLVRGEGQKAKLYCAPIKGHSYVFWYQQVLKNEFKFLISFQNENVFDETGMPKERFSAKCLPNSPCSLEIQATKLEDSAVYFCASSQPTGRVYGYTFGSGTRLTVV.